This TCR beta chain derives from a study of cytomegalovirus exposure and HLA in healthy donors. This CDR3 comprises 15 residues. From germline, CDR1 is SGHRS and CDR2 YFSETQ. V was pared by 3 bases and J by 6 bases, with 19 bases between. Use of 60 Vbeta and 13 Jbeta primers characterized the PCR. Using immunoSEQ multiplex PCR, the repertoire was profiled, and TCRdb retains in-frame clones only, with some absent. The table records 150,000 to 200,000 clones, around 75% of them present only once. The sample consisted of PBMCs. The receptor was isolated from a female donor in good health and CMV-seronegative. The chain carries TRBV5-1 and TRBJ2-7; D is possibly TRBD1 (6 bases). In nucleotides, the CDR3 is TGCGCCAGCAGCTCCTCTCAGGGGACCTTGGGCGAGCAGTACTTC. Translated: CASSSSQGTLGEQYF.